These T cell receptor beta chains were read from a single sample in a study of blood T cell repertoires in COVID-19. The data were produced by immunoSEQ multiplex PCR, yet TCRdb's version contains in-frame clones alone and is incomplete. This table holds 150,000 to 200,000 clones, 84% found once. Sequenced input: peripheral blood. These receptors all stem from a man in his forties or fifties who had recovered from COVID-19. CDR3s include the opening cysteine and the closing phenylalanine or tryptophan. The D gene is left open where the match is weak. Clone size is stated in some rows and not others, as once, few, many or a class when expanded.

TRBV12-3/TRBV12-4	NA	NA	TRBJ2-1	TGTGCCAGCAGCCCACGTCAGGGAAATGAGCAGTTCTTC	CASSPRQGNEQFF
TRBV9	NA	TRBD2	TRBJ2-7	TGTGCCAGCAGCCTCAGAGGGGGTAGCGGGAGTTACGAGCAGTACTTC	CASSLRGGSGSYEQYF
TRBV7-9	NA	NA	TRBJ1-6	TGTGCCAGCAGCTTAGGCAGGGGACGGACTTCACCCCTCCACTTT	CASSLGRGRTSPLHF
TRBV7-2	NA	TRBD1	TRBJ1-3	TGTGCCAGCAGCTTAGCTGGGACAGCTGGAAACACCATATATTTT	CASSLAGTAGNTIYF
TRBV28	few	NA	TRBJ2-2	TGTGCCAGCAGTTTTGTTAGCATCGGGGAGCTGTTTTTT	CASSFVSIGELFF
TRBV27	once	TRBD1	TRBJ2-7	TGTGCCAGCAGTCCATCCTTGGGACAGACTACCTACGAGCAGTACTTC	CASSPSLGQTTYEQYF
TRBV5-6	NA	TRBD1	TRBJ1-5	TGTGCCAGCAGCTTGACAGGGGGCCAGCCCCAGCATTTT	CASSLTGGQPQHF
TRBV18	NA	TRBD1	TRBJ2-7	TGTGCCAGCTCGTCCGGGACAGGGGGGCTCTACGAGCAGTACTTC	CASSSGTGGLYEQYF
TRBV6-5	NA	NA	TRBJ2-3	TGTGCCAGCAGCCCCACAACAAACACAGATACGCAGTATTTT	CASSPTTNTDTQYF
TRBV2	NA	NA	TRBJ2-3	TGTGCCAGTGCTCGGGAGATTACGCAGTATTTT	CASAREITQYF
TRBV5-6	NA	NA	TRBJ2-7	TGTGCCAGCAGCTTGGGGCAGTTCTACGAGCAGTACTTC	CASSLGQFYEQYF
TRBV30	NA	NA	TRBJ2-7	TGTGCCTGGAGTGCACAGGGAATAATCGAGCAGTACTTC	CAWSAQGIIEQYF
TRBV27	NA	NA	TRBJ2-2	TGTGCCAGCAGTCCCGTCACCGGGGAGCTGTTTTTT	CASSPVTGELFF